A single sample gave rise to the 8 T cell receptor beta chains below, sequenced in a study of T cells in Graves' hyperthyroidism and ophthalmopathy. It was RNA transcripts that yielded the amplified TCR beta CDR3 regions. The primer set for the first-round RT-PCR of the TCR CDR3 was HTBI. A single record per CDR3 protein comes from TCRdb applying MiXCR to the multiplex PCR reads. The sample has 350,000 to 450,000 distinct CDR3 sequences, about 15% seen once. The sequencing sample was made of blood. Every receptor here comes from a woman aged 55-69 years with Graves' hyperthyroidism.

This clonotype was picked up a small number of times. V usage is TRBV2 and J usage is TRBJ2-7; D unresolved. This CDR3 contains 12 residues. CDR1 and CDR2 (germline): SNHLY, FYNNEI. Trimming removed 7 bases at V and 6 bases at J, with 13 bases between. In DNA, the CDR3 is TGTGCCAGCATGACCCACGCCGGCGAGCAGTACTTC. It yields the protein CASMTHAGEQYF.

The table lists this clonotype with a few counts. The rearrangement joins TRBV30 to TRBJ2-5; 7 bases fit TRBD1. The junction had 5 bases not matched to a gene; V was cut back by 4 bases and J by 3 bases. The germline CDR1 and CDR2 sequences are GTSNPN and SVGIG (reference sequence). The CDR3 is 13 residues long. CDR3: CAWTGGVEETQYF. DNA for the CDR3: TGTGCCTGGACAGGGGGTGTGGAAGAGACCCAGTACTTC.

In this sample, this clonotype turned up many times. The J gene is TRBJ2-2, the V gene TRBV11-3; no clear D gene. The CDR3 runs 14 residues. CDR1 and CDR2 from the germline V gene are SGHNT and YENEEA. V gave up 1 base and J gave up 9 bases, with 12 bases separating them. The CDR3, as DNA: TGTGCCAGCAGCTTAGGGCCGAGCCTACGGGAGCTGTTTTTT. This codes for CASSLGPSLRELFF. Based on the CDR3 plus reference TRBV11-3 and TRBJ2-2, the full variable domain is EAGVVQSPRYKIIEKKQPVAFWCNPISGHNTLYWYLQNLGQGPELLIRYENEEAVDDSQLPKDRFSAERLKGVDSTLKIQPAELGDSAVYLCASSLGPSLRELFFGEGSRLTVL.

This clonotype was seen once. Just one base apart from a much larger clone, this may be a read error. The chain carries TRBV20-1 and TRBJ1-6; D call uncertain. The germline CDR1 and CDR2 sequences are DFQATT and SNEGSKA (reference sequence). The CDR3 sequence is 14 residues long. Trimming pared 0 bases from V and 10 bases from J, leaving 13 bases between. This CDR3 is CSARDVAPGSPLHF. CDR3 nucleotide sequence: TGCAGTGCTAGAGATGTCGCTCCGGGGTCACCCCTCCACTTT.

This clonotype came up many times. The chain has TRBV27 and TRBJ1-1, with TRBD1 identical over 7 bases. The trim removed 4 bases at V and 2 bases at J, leaving 4 bases unmatched. Germline V gene data show CDR1 as MNHEY and CDR2 as SMNVEV (reference sequence). The CDR3 extends over 14 amino acids. The CDR3, as DNA: TGTGCCAGCAGTTCTTGGACAGGAAACACTGAAGCTTTCTTT. This encodes CASSSWTGNTEAFF.

This clonotype was seen at least ten times. This chain links TRBV12-3 or TRBV12-4 with TRBJ1-2; D perhaps matches TRBD1 (6 bases). Trimming pared 5 bases from V and 4 bases from J, leaving 14 bases between. There are 14 residues in the CDR3. CDR3 protein: CASSNKGEGYGYTF. In DNA, the CDR3 is TGTGCCAGCAGTAACAAGGGGGAAGGCTATGGCTACACCTTC.

This clonotype was detected many times. V usage is TRBV27 and J usage is TRBJ2-3, with 8 nucleotides matching TRBD1. The CDR3 length is 14 residues. CDR1 and CDR2 (germline): MNHEY, SMNVEV (reference sequence). Losses at the gene ends were 8 bases for V and 1 base for J; bases not matched to a gene: 5. Here the CDR3 reads CASQGQGGTDTQYF. The CDR3 DNA follows: TGTGCCAGCCAAGGACAGGGCGGCACAGATACGCAGTATTTT.

The genes are TRBV29-1 and TRBJ2-2; D is unclear. In germline, CDR1 is SQVTM, CDR2 ANQGSEA. V was clipped by 5 bases and J by 3 bases, with 16 bases between them. This CDR3 contains 15 residues. The CDR3 spells CSVKRTGTDTGELFF. The CDR3 DNA sequence: TGCAGCGTTAAAAGGACGGGCACGGACACCGGGGAGCTGTTTTTT.